This T cell receptor (beta chain) derives from a study of blood T cell repertoires in COVID-19. Study-level background: The United States, Italy and Spain provided the acute and convalescent COVID-19 samples. In each case, the material was cDNA or gDNA derived from T cells, B-cell-depleted T cells, or PBMCs.

Original processing methods: Researchers report that nucleated cell counts were estimated from reference gene primer amplification. The assay was immunoSEQ multiplex PCR, and TCRdb's table has in-frame clones only and misses some. The D gene and trimming were derived from the DNA, and the V and J assignments and clone size from that table. The sample has about 100,000 clones, 90% to 95% seen once. The CDR3 has 16 residues. Germline lookup yields CDR1 LGHNA and CDR2 YNFKEQ. Trimming took 0 bases from V and 3 from J; bases not matched to a gene: 5. V and J are TRBV4-2 and TRBJ2-1; TRBD2 aligns across 7 bases. Sequencing input: peripheral blood. The sequence was obtained from a man in his fifties with active COVID-19. The CDR3 loop reads CASSQDQAGNYNEQFF. The CDR3 coding sequence is TGTGCCAGCAGCCAAGATCAAGCGGGGAACTACAATGAGCAGTTCTTC.